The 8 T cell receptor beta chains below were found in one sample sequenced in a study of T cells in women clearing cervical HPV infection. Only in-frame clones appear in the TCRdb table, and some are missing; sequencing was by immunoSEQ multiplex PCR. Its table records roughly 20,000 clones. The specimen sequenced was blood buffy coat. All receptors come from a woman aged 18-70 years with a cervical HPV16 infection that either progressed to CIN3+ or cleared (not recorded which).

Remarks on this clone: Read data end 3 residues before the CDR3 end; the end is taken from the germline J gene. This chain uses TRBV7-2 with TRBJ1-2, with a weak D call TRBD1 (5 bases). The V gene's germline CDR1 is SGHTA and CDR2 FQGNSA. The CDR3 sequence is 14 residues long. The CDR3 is CASSIGRGYNDYTF. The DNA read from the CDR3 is TGTGCCAGCAGCATCGGGCGGGGCTACAATGAC.

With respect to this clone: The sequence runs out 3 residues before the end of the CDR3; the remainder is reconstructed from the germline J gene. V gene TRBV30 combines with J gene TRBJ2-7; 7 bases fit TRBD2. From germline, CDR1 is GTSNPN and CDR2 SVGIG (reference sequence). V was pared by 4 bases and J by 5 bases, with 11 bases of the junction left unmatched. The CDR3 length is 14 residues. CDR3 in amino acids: CAWKAGVGFDEQYF. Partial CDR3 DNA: TGTGCCTGGAAGGCGGGAGTGGGGTTCGACGAG.

The CDR3 DNA, read in part, is TGCGCCAGCGGACAGGGCGTATATCAGCCC. Its protein is CASGQGVYQP. The full CDR3 protein is CASGQGVYQPQHF. The chain uses TRBV10-2 and TRBJ1-5, with 8 bases fitting TRBD1. The CDR3 end is not reached by the read, which stops 3 residues before it; the germline J gene fills it in. CDR3 length equals 13 residues. Looked up from germline, CDR1 is WSHSY and CDR2 is SAAADI. V gave up 8 bases and J gave up 5 bases; unmatched junction bases: 5.

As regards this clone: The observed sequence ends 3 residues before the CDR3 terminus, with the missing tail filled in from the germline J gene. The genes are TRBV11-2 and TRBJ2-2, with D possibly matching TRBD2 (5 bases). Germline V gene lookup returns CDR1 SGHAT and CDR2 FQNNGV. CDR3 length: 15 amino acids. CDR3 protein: CASSLGRGTNEKLFF. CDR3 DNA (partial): TGTGCCAGCAGCTTAGGCCGGGGTACTAATGAAAAG.

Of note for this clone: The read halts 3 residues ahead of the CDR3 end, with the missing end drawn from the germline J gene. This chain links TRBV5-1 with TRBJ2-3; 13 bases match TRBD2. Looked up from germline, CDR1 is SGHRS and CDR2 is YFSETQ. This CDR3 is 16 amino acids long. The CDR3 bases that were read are TGCGCCAGCAGCAAAGGGACTAGCGGGGCCCAAGAGACG. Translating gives CASSKGTSGAQET. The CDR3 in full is CASSKGTSGAQETQYF.

CDR3 residues: CASSLGTKNIQYF. CDR3 DNA (partial): TGTGCCAGCAGCTTAGGGACTAAAAACATT. The chain is built from TRBV11-2 and TRBJ2-4; a weak D match, TRBD2 (5 bases). With the read ending 3 residues before the CDR3 end, the germline J gene is used to fill in that end. The CDR3 length is 13 residues. From germline, CDR1 is SGHAT and CDR2 FQNNGV. Between the trimmed V and J ends, which lost 1 base and 4 bases, there was a span of 5 bases.

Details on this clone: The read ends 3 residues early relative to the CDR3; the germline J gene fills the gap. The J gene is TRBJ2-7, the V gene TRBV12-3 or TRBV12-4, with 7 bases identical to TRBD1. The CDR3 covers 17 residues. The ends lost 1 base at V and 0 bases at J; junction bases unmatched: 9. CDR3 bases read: TGTGCCAGCAGTTTAGATTCGGTCGGACAGGCCTCCTACGAG. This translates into CASSLDSVGQASYE. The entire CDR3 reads CASSLDSVGQASYEQYF.

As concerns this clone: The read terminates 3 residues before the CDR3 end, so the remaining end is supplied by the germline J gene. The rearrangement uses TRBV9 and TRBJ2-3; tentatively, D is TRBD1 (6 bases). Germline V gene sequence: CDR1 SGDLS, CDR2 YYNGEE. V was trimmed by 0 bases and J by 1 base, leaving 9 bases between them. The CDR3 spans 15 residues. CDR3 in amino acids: CASSVVGHGTDTQYF. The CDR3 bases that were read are TGTGCCAGCAGCGTAGTGGGACACGGCACAGATACG. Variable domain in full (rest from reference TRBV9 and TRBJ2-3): DSGVTQTPKHLITATGQRVTLRCSPRSGDLSVYWYQQSLDQGLQFLIQYYNGEERAKGNILERFSAQQFPDLHSELNLSSLELGDSALYFCASSVVGHGTDTQYFGPGTRLTVL.